The rows below give T cell receptor beta chains drawn from one sample of a study of blood T cells in healthy people across ages. MiXCR, run by TCRdb on the 5' RACE reads, gives a single entry per CDR3 protein. The sample carries around 800,000 distinct CDR3 sequences, approximately 53% recorded once. Sequenced input: blood. The origin of the receptors is an elderly man in good health. Each CDR3 is given without its conserved first and last residue.

j_gene,v_gene,CDR3aa
TRBJ2-3,TRBV2,ASSRTRVTDTQY
TRBJ2-7,TRBV6-2/TRBV6-3,ASNPTPGLGEYEQY
TRBJ2-1,TRBV12-5,ASGHQQGLAGIEQF
TRBJ1-2,TRBV6-2/TRBV6-3,ASRGQGLYYGYT
TRBJ2-7,TRBV28,ASSLSGQSSYEQY
-,TRBV7-2,ASSLVGTNNEQY
TRBJ2-2,TRBV20-1,SASLYTGELF
TRBJ1-1,TRBV12-3/TRBV12-4,ASSLGRSNTEAF
TRBJ2-7,TRBV5-1,ASNLGQGGPYEQY
TRBJ2-4,TRBV6-1,ASRRLAGGENIQY
TRBJ2-7,TRBV20-1,SARAKGLTYEQY
TRBJ2-7,TRBV13,ATRAGGSYEQY
TRBJ2-7,TRBV27,ASRTSGRGAFYEQY
TRBJ1-1,TRBV3-1,ASSQGTGALTEAF
TRBJ2-7,TRBV29-1,SVEEGVHEQY
-,TRBV11-2,ASSWTSSYEQY
TRBJ2-6,TRBV24-1,ATSSLAGPSGANVLT
TRBJ1-4,TRBV7-9,ASSSEDRDHEKLF
TRBJ2-3,TRBV12-3/TRBV12-4,ASSSQGSFIPSTDTQY
TRBJ2-1,TRBV24-1,ATSGGLLSYNEQF
TRBJ2-1,TRBV5-6,ASSSGRGLAGVGFNEQF
TRBJ2-1,TRBV28,ASNRRPGNEQF
TRBJ2-7,TRBV6-1,ASSEALHEVWSYEQY
TRBJ1-5,TRBV7-9,ASSEQTDGYNQPQH
TRBJ2-1,TRBV20-1,SARVQLAASYNEQF
TRBJ2-7,TRBV6-2/TRBV6-3,ASSRITDSYTPYEQY
TRBJ2-3,TRBV20-1,SARERKSEEY
TRBJ1-6,TRBV6-5,ASSRQGGRSPLH
TRBJ2-7,TRBV7-2,ASSAPRQFETPSSYEQY
TRBJ1-6,TRBV20-1,SAGQGNSPLH
TRBJ2-7,TRBV25-1,ASSKTGFWNEQY
TRBJ1-1,TRBV20-1,RAYPGDTEAF
TRBJ2-7,TRBV10-3,AISRQGASYEQY
TRBJ2-3,TRBV5-1,ASSFAGGRTDTQY
TRBJ2-3,TRBV7-2,ASRPSWGALQGYAY
TRBJ1-1,TRBV5-1,ASSFRERNTEAF
TRBJ2-7,TRBV7-9,ASSAYITGRREQY
TRBJ1-2,TRBV20-1,SASRDRDYGYT
TRBJ2-7,TRBV25-1,ASSEPNSYEQY
TRBJ2-1,TRBV2,ASRTGTGALYNEQF
TRBJ2-3,TRBV24-1,ATSDFEHRYAY
TRBJ2-1,TRBV20-1,SARDGLASYNEQF
TRBJ1-2,TRBV6-5,ASSYPRTGGVFSYGYT
TRBJ2-1,TRBV7-8,ASKSSGRVYNEQF
TRBJ2-5,TRBV29-1,SVAQGAETQY
TRBJ2-5,TRBV14,ASSQQISGEPQY
TRBJ2-7,TRBV6-5,ASSYGGQGSSYEQY
TRBJ2-4,TRBV3-1,ASSPGQKNIQY
TRBJ1-2,TRBV20-1,SARGQPNYGYT
TRBJ2-3,TRBV20-1,SARDQLATQDAY
TRBJ2-1,TRBV6-1,ASKGLAGGRHNEQF
TRBJ2-1,TRBV20-1,SARDRTSLNEQF
TRBJ2-7,TRBV29-1,SVKGAYEQY
TRBJ2-3,TRBV20-1,SAPHSEDRYAY